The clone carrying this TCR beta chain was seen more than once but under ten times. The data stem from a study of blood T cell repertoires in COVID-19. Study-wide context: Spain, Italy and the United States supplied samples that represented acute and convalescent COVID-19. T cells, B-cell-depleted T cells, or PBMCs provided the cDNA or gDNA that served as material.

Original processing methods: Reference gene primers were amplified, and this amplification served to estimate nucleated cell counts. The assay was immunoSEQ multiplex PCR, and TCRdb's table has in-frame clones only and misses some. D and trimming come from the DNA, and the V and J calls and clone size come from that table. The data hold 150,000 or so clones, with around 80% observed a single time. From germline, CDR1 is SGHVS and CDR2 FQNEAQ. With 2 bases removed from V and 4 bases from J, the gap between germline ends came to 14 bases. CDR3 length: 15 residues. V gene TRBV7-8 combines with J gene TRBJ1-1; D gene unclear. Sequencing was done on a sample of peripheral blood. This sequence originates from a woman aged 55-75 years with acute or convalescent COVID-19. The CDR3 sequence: CASSLYGALGTEAFF. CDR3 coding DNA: TGTGCCAGCAGCTTATATGGAGCCCTTGGCACTGAAGCTTTCTTT. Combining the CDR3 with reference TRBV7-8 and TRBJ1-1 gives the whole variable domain GAGVSQSPRYKVAKRGQDVALRCDPISGHVSLFWYQQALGQGPEFLTYFQNEAQLDKSGLPSDRFFAERPEGSVSTLKIQRTQQEDSAVYLCASSLYGALGTEAFFGQGTRLTVV.